This passage covers 22 T cell receptor beta chains from one sample sequenced in a study of T cells in Graves' hyperthyroidism and ophthalmopathy. Amplified TCR beta CDR3 regions derived from RNA transcripts. First-round RT-PCR of the TCR CDR3 relied on the HTBI primer set. TCRdb itself ran the multiplex PCR reads through MiXCR, one entry per CDR3 protein. The table has hundreds of thousands of distinct CDR3 sequences, 14% seen once. Sequencing input: blood. Receptors originate from a woman younger than 35 with Graves' hyperthyroidism.

Many counts were recorded for this clonotype. The chain joins TRBV18 to TRBJ2-1, with 9 nucleotides matching TRBD1. The germline CDR1 and CDR2 sequences are KGHSH and LQKENI. This CDR3 has 14 amino acids. V lost 3 bases and J lost 8; bases outside the gene matches: 5. CDR3 nucleotides: TGTGCCAGCTCACCTCGGGACAGGGTGGATGAGCAGTTCTTC. Its translation: CASSPRDRVDEQFF.

The chain employs TRBV5-4 and TRBJ2-1; D is possibly TRBD1 or TRBD2 (5 bases each). The CDR3 totals 20 residues. The germline gives CDR1 SGHNT, CDR2 YYREEE (reference sequence). Trimming took off 4 bases at V and 0 bases at J, with 26 bases between the two ends. The CDR3 region is CASSPMEVGTFLSSYNEQFF. The DNA of the CDR3 is TGTGCCAGCAGCCCGATGGAGGTGGGGACCTTCTTGAGCTCCTACAATGAGCAGTTCTTC.

The V gene is TRBV19, the J gene TRBJ2-2; 12 bases are shared with TRBD2. The length of the CDR3 is 22 residues. The V segment lost 7 bases and the J segment 4 bases; nucleotides outside the gene matches: 25. Germline CDR1 and CDR2: LNHDA and SQIVND (reference sequence). The CDR3 loop is CASNPRRGPIRLAGDRTGELFF. The DNA for the CDR3 is TGTGCCAGTAACCCCCGCCGGGGTCCGATTCGACTAGCGGGAGATCGCACCGGGGAGCTGTTTTTT.

This clonotype was counted at least ten times. The chain combines TRBV2 with TRBJ1-6; tentative D call: TRBD1 (5 bases). CDR3 size: 14 residues. Between the trimmed V and J ends, which lost 5 bases and 10 bases, there was a span of 15 bases. Germline loops: CDR1 SNHLY, CDR2 FYNNEI. This chain's CDR3 is CASSSQSGPSPLHF. The CDR3 bases are TGTGCCAGCAGTTCTCAATCAGGGCCATCACCCCTCCACTTT.

This clonotype was counted a few times. The chain is built from TRBV30 and TRBJ2-7, with 8 bases that match TRBD1. Germline values: CDR1 GTSNPN, CDR2 SVGIG (reference sequence). The CDR3 has 15 amino acids. The V and J ends lost 3 bases and 0 bases, in that order; junction bases with no gene match: 7. The CDR3 region is CAWRGTGYLSYEQYF. The CDR3 coding sequence is TGTGCCTGGAGGGGGACAGGCTACCTCTCCTACGAGCAGTACTTC.

The sample holds one count of this clonotype. It may be a read error: a sequence one base away is much more abundant. CDR3 nucleotide sequence: TGTGCCGGCAGTTTAGCCCGGGGACAGGGTGTCACCGGGGAGCTGTTTTTT. It codes for CAGSLARGQGVTGELFF. The chain employs TRBV11-3 and TRBJ2-2; the match to TRBD1 covers 9 bases. Germline V gene lookup returns CDR1 SGHNT and CDR2 YENEEA. The CDR3 sequence is 17 residues long.

This clonotype was found many times. This chain joins TRBV30 and TRBJ2-5; the match to TRBD1 covers 7 bases. With V trimmed by 7 bases and J by 5 bases, 16 bases remained unmatched. The CDR3 sequence is 15 residues long. From germline, CDR1 is GTSNPN and CDR2 SVGIG (reference sequence). The CDR3 DNA reads TGTGCCTCGCAACAACAGACAGGGTCCGGGGAGACCCAGTACTTC. Protein sequence: CASQQQTGSGETQYF. The full variable domain, in which reference TRBV30 and TRBJ2-5 provide the parts outside the CDR3, is SQTIHQWPATLVQPVGSPLSLECTVEGTSNPNLYWYRQAAGRGLQLLFYSVGIGQISSEVPQNLSASRPQDRQFILSSKKLLLSDSGFYLCASQQQTGSGETQYFGPGTRLLVL.

The chain couples TRBV29-1 to TRBJ2-1; possibly TRBD1 for D (5 bases). The CDR3 is 15 amino acids. Germline V lookup: CDR1 SQVTM, CDR2 ANQGSEA. V lost 3 bases and J 0 bases, leaving 12 bases between the germline ends. The CDR3 DNA is TGCAGCGTTGATGAACAGGCTCGCTCCTACAATGAGCAGTTCTTC. Its translation is CSVDEQARSYNEQFF.

The sample holds many counts of this clonotype. The gene calls are TRBV2 and TRBJ1-1; D ambiguous. CDR3 length: 13 amino acids. Germline lookup yields CDR1 SNHLY and CDR2 FYNNEI. The V gene lost 6 bases and the J gene lost 2 bases, with 10 bases spanning the gap. The CDR3 sequence: CASRPTTNTEAFF. The DNA of the CDR3 is TGTGCCAGCAGACCCACGACAAACACTGAAGCTTTCTTT.

This clonotype was seen at least ten times. The rearrangement joins TRBV30 to TRBJ2-3, with 8 positions matching TRBD2. The CDR3 loop spans 15 amino acids. V lost 3 bases and J lost 6; bases outside the gene matches: 11. From germline, CDR1 is GTSNPN and CDR2 SVGIG (reference sequence). This CDR3 is CAWSLRAGGTDTQYF. The CDR3 nucleotides read TGTGCCTGGAGCCTCAGGGCGGGAGGAACGGATACGCAGTATTTT.

In its sample, this clonotype was seen a few times. The chain recombines TRBV9 with TRBJ1-1; D is possibly TRBD1 (5 bases). CDR1 and CDR2 from the germline V gene are SGDLS and YYNGEE. This CDR3 has 15 amino acids. The V end was cut by 0 bases, the J end by 0 bases, with 9 bases between. The CDR3 DNA is TGTGCCAGCAGCGTAGGCGACAGTTTGAACACTGAAGCTTTCTTT. Translation gives CASSVGDSLNTEAFF.

In its sample, this clonotype was seen a few times. V and J are TRBV3-1 and TRBJ2-3; D unresolved. V lost 0 bases and J lost 2, with 12 bases in between. The CDR3 length is 16 residues. Looked up from germline, CDR1 is LGHDT and CDR2 is YNNKEL (reference sequence). The CDR3 DNA is TGTGCCAGCAGCCAAGATAATGGGTATTCCACAGATACGCAGTATTTT. Translating it yields CASSQDNGYSTDTQYF.

The sample holds many counts of this clonotype. The chain is built from TRBV27 and TRBJ2-1; 15 bases are a match to TRBD2. The V and J ends lost 4 bases and 13 bases, in that order; junction bases with no gene match: 5. Germline CDR1 is MNHEY and CDR2 is SMNVEV (reference sequence). The CDR3 has 14 residues. The CDR3 DNA is TGTGCCAGCAGTTCCGGACTAGCGGGAGGGCCCCAGTTCTTC. It codes for CASSSGLAGGPQFF.

There are many counts of this clonotype. The rearrangement uses TRBV6-1 and TRBJ2-5, with 7 bases fitting TRBD2. Per the germline V gene, CDR1 is MNHNS and CDR2 is SASEGT. Trimming took 10 bases from V and 6 from J; bases not matched to a gene: 20. This CDR3 is 16 amino acids long. The DNA for the CDR3 is TGTGCCACCAGGCGGTTCGTTAGCGGGCCCCTGCAGACCCAGTACTTC. Translating it yields CATRRFVSGPLQTQYF.

The V call is TRBV2, the J call TRBJ2-5; tentatively, D is TRBD2 (6 bases). Germline values: CDR1 SNHLY, CDR2 FYNNEI. The V gene lost 6 bases and the J gene lost 7 bases, with 15 bases spanning the gap. The CDR3 is 13 residues long. CDR3 DNA: TGTGCCAGCAGACCCACGCGGGGCGGGACCCAGTACTTC. It translates to CASRPTRGGTQYF.

This clonotype occurred many times. The V call is TRBV11-2, the J call TRBJ2-1, with a possible D match to TRBD2 (6 bases). Germline-derived CDR1 and CDR2 are SGHAT and FQNNGV. The CDR3 extends over 16 amino acids. V lost 5 bases and J lost 5, with 19 bases in between. The CDR3 here is CASSQLDGSLDNEQFF. In DNA, the CDR3 is TGTGCCAGCAGCCAGCTGGACGGGAGTCTGGACAATGAGCAGTTCTTC.

V usage is TRBV6-4 and J usage is TRBJ2-1; 7 bases line up with TRBD2. V trimming: 3 bases; J trimming: 5 bases; junction bases outside the gene matches: 13. The CDR3 loop spans 17 amino acids. CDR1 is MRHNA and CDR2 is SNTAGT in the germline V gene. The CDR3 here is CASSEFPREGPDNEQFF. The CDR3 DNA follows: TGTGCCAGCAGTGAATTCCCGAGGGAGGGGCCGGACAATGAGCAGTTCTTC.

This clonotype was seen only a few times. The chain employs TRBV12-3 or TRBV12-4 and TRBJ2-3; maybe TRBD2 (6 bases). CDR3 size: 13 residues. V dropped 5 bases and J dropped 7 bases, with 13 bases sitting between them. The CDR3, as DNA: TGTGCCAGCAGTCCCCGGGACTCTAATACGCAGTATTTT. Translating gives CASSPRDSNTQYF.

Only a few counts were recorded for this clonotype. V gene TRBV6-1 combines with J gene TRBJ2-2; no clear D gene. Per germline, CDR1 MNHNS and CDR2 SASEGT. The CDR3 spans 13 residues. V gave up 4 bases and J gave up 5 bases, with 8 bases separating them. The DNA of the CDR3 is TGTGCCAGCAGTGTATTATCTACCGGGGAGCTGTTTTTT. This codes for CASSVLSTGELFF.

This clonotype was seen at least ten times. The chain uses TRBV6-1 and TRBJ2-7, with D possibly being TRBD1 or TRBD2 (5 bases each). V was clipped by 5 bases and J by 2 bases, with 13 bases between them. Germline V gene data show CDR1 as MNHNS and CDR2 as SASEGT. CDR3 length equals 14 residues. CDR3 in amino acids: CASSYVGPPYEQYF. For the CDR3, the DNA is TGTGCCAGCAGTTACGTGGGACCCCCCTACGAGCAGTACTTC.

V gene TRBV15 combines with J gene TRBJ2-1; D is perhaps TRBD2 (5 bases). Germline CDR1 reads LNHNV; CDR2 reads YYDKDF (reference sequence). V was clipped by 0 bases and J by 8 bases, with 11 bases between them. The CDR3 totals 14 residues. CDR3 sequence reads: CATSRDLVGDEQFF. Here the CDR3 DNA reads TGTGCCACCAGCAGAGACCTGGTCGGGGATGAGCAGTTCTTC.

The rearrangement uses TRBV9 and TRBJ1-4; D possibly corresponds to TRBD1 (5 bases). The V end lost 0 bases, the J end lost 7 bases, and 13 bases lay between the germline ends. The CDR3 covers 15 residues. The germline V gene encodes CDR1 SGDLS and CDR2 YYNGEE. The CDR3 coding sequence is TGTGCCAGCAGCGTAGGGGGGGTGAAGGGTGAAAAACTGTTTTTT. Its protein product is CASSVGGVKGEKLFF.